This TCR beta chain was identified in a study of shared clonotypes between healthy human individuals. The assay was immunoSEQ multiplex PCR, and TCRdb's table has in-frame clones only and misses some. The table records 2 million to 2.5 million clones, approximately 94% of them present only once. This CDR3 spans 15 amino acids. The J segment lost 6 bases and the V segment lost 3 bases, leaving 3 bases of the junction unmatched. Germline CDR1 ENHRY, CDR2 SYGVKD. This clone has only one observation. The antigen is unknown. Findings and caveats of the study: Generally, naive subsets came out with larger estimated richness than memory subsets.

The V call is TRBV10-3, the J call TRBJ2-3; 13 nucleotides line up with TRBD2. The source of this sequence is a man younger than 30 in good health. Sequenced: naive CD4+ T cells sorted from blood. The subset is: CD45RA+ positively selected. The CDR3 spells CAISELAGGPDTQYF. CDR3 nucleotides: TGTGCCATCAGTGAACTAGCGGGAGGGCCGGATACGCAGTATTTT.